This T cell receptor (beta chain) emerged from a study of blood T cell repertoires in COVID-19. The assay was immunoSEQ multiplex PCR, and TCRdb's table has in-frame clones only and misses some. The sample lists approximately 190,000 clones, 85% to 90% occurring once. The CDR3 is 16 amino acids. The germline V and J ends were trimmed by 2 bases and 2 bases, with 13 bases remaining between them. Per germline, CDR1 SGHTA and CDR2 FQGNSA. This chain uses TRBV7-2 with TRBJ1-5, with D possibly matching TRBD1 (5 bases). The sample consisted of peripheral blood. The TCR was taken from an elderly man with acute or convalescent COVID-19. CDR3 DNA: TGTGCCAGCAGCTTATACGGGGGAGTGGGCAATCAGCCCCAGCATTTT. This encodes CASSLYGGVGNQPQHF.